The clone carrying this TCR beta chain turned up a few times. Its target is unknown. Germline CDR1 and CDR2: SGHRS and YFSETQ. Trimming stripped 1 base from V and 2 bases from J, with 13 bases between. This CDR3 is 17 amino acids long. CD4+ naive, central memory, regulatory and stem cell-like memory cells were sorted via CD45RO/CCR7/CD25/CD127/CD95/CD27. What was sequenced were expressed TCRB transcripts, since all of the isolated RNA had been reverse transcribed. Measured with immunoSEQ multiplex PCR; TCRdb has only the in-frame clones, and not every one. The sample shows about 59,000 clones, roughly 60% of them seen only once. The data are from a study of beta chain features in type 1 diabetes. Study results and limitations: In these data, an HLA type influence on TCRB rearrangement remained unresolved. Sequencing used cDNA, and cells with high TCR expression could therefore be over-represented.

Input material: Tregs from blood. This rearrangement joins TRBV5-1 to TRBJ2-6; possible D gene TRBD2, 5 bases. The sequence was collected from a woman in her late teens or twenties in good health. The chain's CDR3 is CASSLKGASPGANVLTF. In DNA form, the CDR3 reads TGCGCCAGCAGCTTGAAGGGAGCCTCCCCTGGGGCCAACGTCCTGACTTTC.